This TCR beta chain was documented in a study of CD8 T cells in Susac syndrome. Reverse transcription used roughly 0.45 to 1 ug RNA and random hexamers. It was immunoSEQ multiplex PCR that amplified TCR beta CDR3 across 54 Vbeta and 13 Jbeta. In TCRdb, the immunoSEQ multiplex PCR reads were re-called with MiXCR into one record per CDR3 protein. This table holds around 170,000 distinct CDR3 sequences, more than 85% found once. CDR1 and CDR2 from the germline V gene are MDHEN and SYDVKM. Trimming stripped 1 base from V and 5 bases from J, with 5 bases between. This CDR3 has 12 residues. This clonotype appeared a single time.

The sequence came from a human donor with Susac syndrome. Input material: CD8+ T cells from PBMCs. V and J are TRBV28 and TRBJ2-5; D gene ambiguous. The DNA for the CDR3 is TGTGCCAGCAGTTTATATCGGGAGACCCAGTACTTC. It translates to CASSLYRETQYF.